This T cell receptor beta chain was recorded in a study of T cells in Graves' hyperthyroidism and ophthalmopathy. Across the study: Blood from the periphery was taken at initial diagnosis, before any treatment.

Authors of the study amplified TCR beta CDR3 regions from RNA transcripts. First-round RT-PCR of the TCR CDR3 relied on the HTBI primer set. TCRdb called the multiplex PCR reads again in MiXCR, with one record for every CDR3 protein. The table lists 400,000 or so distinct CDR3 sequences, roughly 13% of them singletons. Study conclusions and caveats: Most clonotypes that expanded in the thyroid above 0.001 also showed up in blood. With a median lead of roughly 6.2 months before onset, the model predicted ophthalmopathy.

This clonotype showed up many times. The antigen is undetermined. CDR3 length: 15 amino acids. V was pared by 1 base and J by 3 bases, with 10 bases between. Looked up from germline, CDR1 is MNHNS and CDR2 is SASEGT. Each person with ophthalmopathy scored at least 3 on the Clinical Activity Score, reached NOSPECS grade 4 or higher, and had been ill under 3 months. Sample: blood. The genes are TRBV6-1 and TRBJ1-5; the D is unclear. This receptor was taken from a man aged 50 to 59 with Graves' ophthalmopathy. As DNA, the CDR3 is TGTGCCAGCAGTGAAGTGAGAGGTCCCAATCAGCCCCAGCATTTT. It translates to CASSEVRGPNQPQHF.